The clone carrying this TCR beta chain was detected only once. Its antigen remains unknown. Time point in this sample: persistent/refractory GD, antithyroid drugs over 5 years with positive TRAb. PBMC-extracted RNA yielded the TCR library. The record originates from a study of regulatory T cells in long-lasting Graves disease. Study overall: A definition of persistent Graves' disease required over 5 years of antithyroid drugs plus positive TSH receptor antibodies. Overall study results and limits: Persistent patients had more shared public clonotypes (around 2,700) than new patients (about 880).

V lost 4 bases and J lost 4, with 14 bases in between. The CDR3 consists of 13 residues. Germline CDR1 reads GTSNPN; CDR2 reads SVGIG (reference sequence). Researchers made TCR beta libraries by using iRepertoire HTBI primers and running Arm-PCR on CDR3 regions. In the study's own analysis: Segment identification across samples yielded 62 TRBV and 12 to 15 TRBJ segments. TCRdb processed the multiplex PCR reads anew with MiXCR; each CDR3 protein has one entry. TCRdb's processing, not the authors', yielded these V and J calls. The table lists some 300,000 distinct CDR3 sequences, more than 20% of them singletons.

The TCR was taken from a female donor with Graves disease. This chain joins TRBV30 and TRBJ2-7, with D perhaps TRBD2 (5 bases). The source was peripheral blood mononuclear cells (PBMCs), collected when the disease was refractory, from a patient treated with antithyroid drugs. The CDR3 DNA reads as TGTGCCTGGACCCCCGGACTGCCTTACGAGCAGTACTTC. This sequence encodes CAWTPGLPYEQYF. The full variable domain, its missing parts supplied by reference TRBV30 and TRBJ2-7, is SQTIHQWPATLVQPVGSPLSLECTVEGTSNPNLYWYRQAAGRGLQLLFYSVGIGQISSEVPQNLSASRPQDRQFILSSKKLLLSDSGFYLCAWTPGLPYEQYFGPGTRLTVT.